Below, 9 T cell receptor beta chains from the same sample are listed, as sequenced in a study of metastatic and nonmetastatic thyroid tumors. TCRdb re-called the PCR reads through MiXCR. The repertoire holds tens of thousands of clones, with about 17% as singletons. Before thyroid surgery, none of the patients had received any treatment. Sequenced input: blood. The receptors stem from a female donor with papillary thyroid cancer or a benign thyroid nodule (not recorded which). Some clones in this sample may be carry-over from other donors' samples.

In this sample, this clone turned up a few times. A much larger clone sits a single nucleotide away, making a read error possible. V is TRBV12-3 or TRBV12-4 and J is TRBJ2-1; D is possibly TRBD2 (6 bases). Trimming took 6 bases from V and 2 from J, leaving 17 bases between them. The length of the CDR3 is 16 residues. The CDR3 reads CASSPSGWFAYNEQFF. The CDR3 DNA follows: TGTGCCAGCAGCCCCAGCGGGTGGTTCGCCTACAATGAGCAGTTCTTC.

In its sample, this clone was seen many times. The chain has TRBV5-6 and TRBJ1-2; D may be TRBD1 (6 bases). V dropped 4 bases and J dropped 9 bases, with 16 bases sitting between them. CDR1 is SGHDT and CDR2 is YYEEEE in the germline V gene. The CDR3 spans 13 residues. CDR3 sequence: CASSGRDIGRYTF. CDR3 coding DNA: TGTGCCAGCAGCGGCCGGGACATAGGACGCTACACCTTC.

This clone occurred many times. The V and J genes are TRBV2 and TRBJ2-1, with D maybe TRBD1 (5 bases). Germline values: CDR1 SNHLY, CDR2 FYNNEI. V was clipped by 4 bases and J by 0 bases, with 7 bases between them. The CDR3 loop spans 14 amino acids. The CDR3 coding sequence is TGTGCCAGCAGTGGACAGAACTCCTACAATGAGCAGTTCTTC. Residues: CASSGQNSYNEQFF.

Ten or more counts support this clone. The rearrangement links TRBV3-1 to TRBJ2-1; TRBD2 agrees at 11 bases. Germline assignment: CDR1 LGHDT and CDR2 YNNKEL (reference sequence). V shed 6 bases, J shed 0 bases, and the junction held 10 bases outside the gene matches. This CDR3 contains 18 residues. CDR3 nucleotides: TGTGCCAGCAGTGATACTAGCGGGGGCCGGAGCTCCTACAATGAGCAGTTCTTC. Translating gives CASSDTSGGRSSYNEQFF.

This clone was observed at least ten times. The chain couples TRBV3-1 to TRBJ2-7; unclear D gene. The CDR3 runs to 11 residues. V was pared by 2 bases and J by 4 bases, with 3 bases between. Germline assignment: CDR1 LGHDT and CDR2 YNNKEL (reference sequence). DNA for the CDR3: TGTGCCAGCAGCCAATTGTACGAGCAGTACTTC. Protein product: CASSQLYEQYF.

This clone was observed many times. The chain recombines TRBV28 with TRBJ2-1, with 8 bases that match TRBD2. This CDR3 has 16 amino acids. The trim removed 6 bases at V and 3 bases at J, leaving 10 bases unmatched. Germline V CDR1 and CDR2: MDHEN, SYDVKM. The CDR3 loop reads CASSRIWREVYNEQFF. Written as DNA, the CDR3 is TGTGCCAGCAGCCGAATCTGGCGGGAGGTCTACAATGAGCAGTTCTTC.

The chain has TRBV20-1 and TRBJ2-1; 13 bases are a match to TRBD2. This CDR3 is built from 16 residues. V was pared by 1 base and J by 9 bases, with 9 bases of the junction left unmatched. Per the germline V gene, CDR1 is DFQATT and CDR2 is SNEGSKA (reference sequence). The CDR3 loop reads CSARGHLLAGGAEQFF. CDR3 in DNA: TGCAGTGCTAGAGGTCACCTACTAGCGGGGGGGGCTGAGCAGTTCTTC.

In its sample, this clone is medium-sized (0.01 to 0.1%). The chain uses TRBV6-6 and TRBJ2-1, with D uncertain. CDR1 is MNHNY and CDR2 is SVGAGI in the germline V gene (reference sequence). Trimming pared 0 bases from V and 6 bases from J, leaving 9 bases between. The CDR3 consists of 14 residues. The CDR3 region is CASSYSGEGNEQFF. In nucleotides, the CDR3 is TGTGCCAGCAGTTACTCAGGAGAAGGCAATGAGCAGTTCTTC.

V is TRBV6-1 and J is TRBJ1-2; D is unresolved. This CDR3 spans 12 amino acids. The V end was cut by 6 bases, the J end by 2 bases, with 7 bases between. CDR1 is MNHNS, CDR2 SASEGT, per germline. The CDR3 sequence: CASSRQNYGYTF. CDR3 DNA sequence: TGTGCCAGCAGCCGGCAGAACTATGGCTACACCTTC.